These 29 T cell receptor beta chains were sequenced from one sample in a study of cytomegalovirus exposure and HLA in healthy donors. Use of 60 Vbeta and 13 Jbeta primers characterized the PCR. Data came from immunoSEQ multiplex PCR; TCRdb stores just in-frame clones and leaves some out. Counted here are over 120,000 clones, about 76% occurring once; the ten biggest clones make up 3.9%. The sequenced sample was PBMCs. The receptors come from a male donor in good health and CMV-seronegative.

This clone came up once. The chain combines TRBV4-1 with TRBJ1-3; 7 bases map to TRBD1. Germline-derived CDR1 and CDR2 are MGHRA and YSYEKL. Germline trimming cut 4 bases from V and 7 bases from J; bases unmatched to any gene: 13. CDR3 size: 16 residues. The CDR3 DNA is TGCGCCAGCAGCCGCATTCTACAGGGGCAGCGGAACACCATATATTTT. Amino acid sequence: CASSRILQGQRNTIYF.

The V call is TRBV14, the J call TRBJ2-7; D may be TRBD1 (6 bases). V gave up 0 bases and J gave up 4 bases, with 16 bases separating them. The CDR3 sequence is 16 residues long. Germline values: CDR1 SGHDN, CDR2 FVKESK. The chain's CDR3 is CASSQDRRTAIYEQYF. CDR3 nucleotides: TGTGCCAGCAGCCAAGATCGTAGGACAGCCATTTACGAGCAGTACTTC.

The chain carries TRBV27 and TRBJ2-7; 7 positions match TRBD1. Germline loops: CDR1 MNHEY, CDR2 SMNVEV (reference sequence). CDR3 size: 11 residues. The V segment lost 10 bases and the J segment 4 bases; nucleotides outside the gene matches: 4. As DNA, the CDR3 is TGTGCCACCCACAGGGGTTACGAGCAGTACTTC. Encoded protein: CATHRGYEQYF.

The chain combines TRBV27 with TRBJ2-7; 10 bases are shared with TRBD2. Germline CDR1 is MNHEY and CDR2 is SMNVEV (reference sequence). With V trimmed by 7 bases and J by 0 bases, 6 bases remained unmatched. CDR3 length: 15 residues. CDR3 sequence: CASMLLAGSSYEQYF. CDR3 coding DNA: TGTGCCAGCATGCTACTAGCGGGGAGCTCCTACGAGCAGTACTTC.

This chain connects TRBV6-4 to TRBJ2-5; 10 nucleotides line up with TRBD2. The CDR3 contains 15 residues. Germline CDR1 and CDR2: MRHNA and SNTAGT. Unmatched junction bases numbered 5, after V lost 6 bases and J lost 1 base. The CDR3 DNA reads TGTGCCAGCAGCCACCTAGCGGGGGCCCAAGAGACCCAGTACTTC. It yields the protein CASSHLAGAQETQYF.

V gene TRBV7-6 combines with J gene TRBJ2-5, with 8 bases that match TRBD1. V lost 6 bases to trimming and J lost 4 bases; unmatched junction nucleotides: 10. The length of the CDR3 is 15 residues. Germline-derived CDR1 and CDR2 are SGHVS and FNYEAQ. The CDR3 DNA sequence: TGTGCCAGCAGTCCAGCGTGGGGGACAGGAGAGACCCAGTACTTC. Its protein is CASSPAWGTGETQYF.

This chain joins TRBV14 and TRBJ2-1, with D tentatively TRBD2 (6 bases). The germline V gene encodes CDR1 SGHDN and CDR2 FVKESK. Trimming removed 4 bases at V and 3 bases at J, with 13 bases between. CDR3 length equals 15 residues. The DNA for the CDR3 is TGTGCCAGCAGCCGCCGGGAGACACACTACAATGAGCAGTTCTTC. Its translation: CASSRRETHYNEQFF.

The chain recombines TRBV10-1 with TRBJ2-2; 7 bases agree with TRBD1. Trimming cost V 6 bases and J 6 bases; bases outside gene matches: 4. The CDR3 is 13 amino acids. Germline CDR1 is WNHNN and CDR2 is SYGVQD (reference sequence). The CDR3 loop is CASSRDRPGELFF. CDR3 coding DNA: TGCGCCAGCAGCCGGGACAGACCCGGGGAGCTGTTTTTT.

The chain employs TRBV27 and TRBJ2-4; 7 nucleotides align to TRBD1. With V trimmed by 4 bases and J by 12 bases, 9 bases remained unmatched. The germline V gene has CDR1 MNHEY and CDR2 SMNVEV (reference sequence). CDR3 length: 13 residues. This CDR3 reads CASSSPGGSSQYF. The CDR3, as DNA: TGTGCCAGCAGTTCGCCAGGGGGAAGCAGTCAGTACTTC.

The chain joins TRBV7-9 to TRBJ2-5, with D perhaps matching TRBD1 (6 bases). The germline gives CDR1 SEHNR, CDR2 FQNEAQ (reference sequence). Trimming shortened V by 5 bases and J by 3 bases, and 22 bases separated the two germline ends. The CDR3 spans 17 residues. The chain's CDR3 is CASSPPAGTPNEETQYF. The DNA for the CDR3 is TGTGCCAGCAGCCCTCCCGCAGGGACACCTAACGAAGAGACCCAGTACTTC.

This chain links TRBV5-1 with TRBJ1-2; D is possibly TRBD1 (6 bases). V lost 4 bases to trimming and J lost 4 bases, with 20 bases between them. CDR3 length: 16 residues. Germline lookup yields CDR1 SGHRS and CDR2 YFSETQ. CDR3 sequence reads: CASSALLQGEGYGYTF. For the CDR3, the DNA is TGCGCCAGCAGCGCGCTATTACAGGGAGAGGGCTATGGCTACACCTTC.

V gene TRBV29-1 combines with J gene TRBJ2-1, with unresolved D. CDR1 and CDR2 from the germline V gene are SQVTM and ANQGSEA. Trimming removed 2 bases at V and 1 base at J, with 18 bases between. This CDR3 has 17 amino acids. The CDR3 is CSVESSYGPESYNEQFF. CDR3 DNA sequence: TGCAGCGTTGAATCTTCGTATGGGCCAGAGTCCTACAATGAGCAGTTCTTC.

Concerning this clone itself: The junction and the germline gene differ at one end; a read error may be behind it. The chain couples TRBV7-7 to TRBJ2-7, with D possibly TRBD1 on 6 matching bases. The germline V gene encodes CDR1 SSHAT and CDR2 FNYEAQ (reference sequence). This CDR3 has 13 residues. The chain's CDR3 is CASSLTGTYEQYF. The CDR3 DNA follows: TGTGCTAGCAGCTTAACAGGGACCTACGAGCAGTACTTC. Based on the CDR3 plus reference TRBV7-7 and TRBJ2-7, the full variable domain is GAGVSQSPRYKVTKRGQDVTLRCDPISSHATLYWYQQALGQGPEFLTYFNYEAQPDKSGLPSDRFSAERPEGSISTLTIQRTEQRDSAMYRCASSLTGTYEQYFGPGTRLTVT.

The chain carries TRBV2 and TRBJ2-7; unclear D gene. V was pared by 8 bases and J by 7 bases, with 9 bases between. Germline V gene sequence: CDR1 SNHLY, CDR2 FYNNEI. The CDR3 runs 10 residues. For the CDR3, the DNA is TGTGCCAGCGTTTTACAGGAGCAGTACTTC. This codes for CASVLQEQYF. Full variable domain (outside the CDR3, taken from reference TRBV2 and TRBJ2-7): EPEVTQTPSHQVTQMGQEVILRCVPISNHLYFYWYRQILGQKVEFLVSFYNNEISEKSEIFDDQFSVERPDGSNFTLKIRSTKLEDSAMYFCASVLQEQYFGPGTRLTVT.

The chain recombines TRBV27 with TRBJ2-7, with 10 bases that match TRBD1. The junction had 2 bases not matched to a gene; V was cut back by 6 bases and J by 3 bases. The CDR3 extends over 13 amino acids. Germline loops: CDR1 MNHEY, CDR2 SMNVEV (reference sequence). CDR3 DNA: TGTGCCAGCAGACGGACAGGGGGCTACGAGCAGTACTTC. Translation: CASRRTGGYEQYF.

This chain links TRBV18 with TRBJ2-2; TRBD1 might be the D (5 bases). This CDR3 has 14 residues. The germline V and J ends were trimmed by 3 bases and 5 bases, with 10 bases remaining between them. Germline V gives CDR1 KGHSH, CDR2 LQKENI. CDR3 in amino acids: CASSPLGATGELFF. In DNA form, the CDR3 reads TGTGCCAGCTCACCTTTAGGGGCGACCGGGGAGCTGTTTTTT.

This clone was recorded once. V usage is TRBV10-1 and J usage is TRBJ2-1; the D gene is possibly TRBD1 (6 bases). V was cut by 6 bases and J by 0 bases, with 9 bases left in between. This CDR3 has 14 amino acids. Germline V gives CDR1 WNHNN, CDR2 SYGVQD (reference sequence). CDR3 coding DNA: TGCGCCAGCAGCAGGGACAACTCCTACAATGAGCAGTTCTTC. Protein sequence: CASSRDNSYNEQFF.

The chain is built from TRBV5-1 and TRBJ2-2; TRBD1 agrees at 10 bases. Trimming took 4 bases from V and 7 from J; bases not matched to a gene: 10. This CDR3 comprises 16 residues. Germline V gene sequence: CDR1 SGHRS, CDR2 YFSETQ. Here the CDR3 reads CASSPRTGGRVGELFF. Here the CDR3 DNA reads TGCGCCAGCAGCCCCCGGACAGGGGGAAGAGTCGGGGAGCTGTTTTTT.

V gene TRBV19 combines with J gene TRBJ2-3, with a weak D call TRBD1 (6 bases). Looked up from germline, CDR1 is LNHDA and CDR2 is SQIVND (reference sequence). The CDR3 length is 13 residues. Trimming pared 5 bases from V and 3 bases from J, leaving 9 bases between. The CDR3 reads CASSVTGTDTQYF. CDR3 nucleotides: TGTGCCAGTAGTGTCACAGGGACAGATACGCAGTATTTT.

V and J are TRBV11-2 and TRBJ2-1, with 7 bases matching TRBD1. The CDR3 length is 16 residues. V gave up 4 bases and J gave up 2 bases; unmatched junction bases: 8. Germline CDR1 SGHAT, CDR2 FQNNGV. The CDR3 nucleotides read TGTGCCAGCAGCTCCGCCGGGACAGAGACCTACAATGAGCAGTTCTTC. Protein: CASSSAGTETYNEQFF.

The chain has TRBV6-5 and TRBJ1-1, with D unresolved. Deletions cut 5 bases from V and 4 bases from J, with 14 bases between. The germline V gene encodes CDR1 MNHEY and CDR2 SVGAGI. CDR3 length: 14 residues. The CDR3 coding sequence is TGTGCCAGCAGTATCGGAGGACGGATCACTGAAGCTTTCTTT. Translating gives CASSIGGRITEAFF.

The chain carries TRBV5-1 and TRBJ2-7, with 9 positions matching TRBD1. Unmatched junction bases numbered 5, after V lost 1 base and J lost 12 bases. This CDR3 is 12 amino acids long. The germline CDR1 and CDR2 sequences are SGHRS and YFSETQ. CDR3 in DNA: TGCGCCAGCAGCTTGACCGACAGGGGGAGGTACTTC. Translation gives CASSLTDRGRYF.

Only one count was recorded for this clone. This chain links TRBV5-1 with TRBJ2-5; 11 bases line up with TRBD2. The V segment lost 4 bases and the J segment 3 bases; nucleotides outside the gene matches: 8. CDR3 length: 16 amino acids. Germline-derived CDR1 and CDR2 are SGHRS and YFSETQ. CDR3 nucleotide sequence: TGCGCCAGCAGCAGGTTAGCGGGGGGGCTCGAAGAGACCCAGTACTTC. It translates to CASSRLAGGLEETQYF.

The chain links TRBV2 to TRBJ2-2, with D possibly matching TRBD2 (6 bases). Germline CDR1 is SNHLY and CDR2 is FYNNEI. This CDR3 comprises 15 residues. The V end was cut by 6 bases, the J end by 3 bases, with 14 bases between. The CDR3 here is CASRGSSGHTGELFF. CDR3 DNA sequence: TGTGCCAGCAGGGGCTCCAGCGGGCACACCGGGGAGCTGTTTTTT.

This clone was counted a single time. This chain's CDR3 is CASSEEAGGAGELFF. For the CDR3, the DNA is TGTGCCAGCAGTGAGGAGGCAGGGGGCGCCGGGGAGCTGTTTTTT. The chain joins TRBV6-4 to TRBJ2-2; 8 bases are a match to TRBD1. The germline V gene encodes CDR1 MRHNA and CDR2 SNTAGT. J gave up 6 bases and V 3 bases, and 6 bases lay outside the gene matches. The CDR3 extends over 15 amino acids.

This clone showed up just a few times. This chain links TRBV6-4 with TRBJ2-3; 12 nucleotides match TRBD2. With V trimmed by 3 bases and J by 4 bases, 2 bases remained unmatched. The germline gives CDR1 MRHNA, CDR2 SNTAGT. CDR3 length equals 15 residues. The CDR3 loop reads CASSETSGSADTQYF. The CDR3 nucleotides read TGTGCCAGCAGTGAGACTAGCGGGAGCGCAGATACGCAGTATTTT.

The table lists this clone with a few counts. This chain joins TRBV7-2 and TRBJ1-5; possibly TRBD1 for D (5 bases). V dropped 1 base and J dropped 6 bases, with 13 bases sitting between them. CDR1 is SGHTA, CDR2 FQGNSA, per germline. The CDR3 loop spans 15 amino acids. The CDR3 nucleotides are TGTGCCAGCAGCTTAGTCCCGGGGGGAAGTCAGCCCCAGCATTTT. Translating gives CASSLVPGGSQPQHF.

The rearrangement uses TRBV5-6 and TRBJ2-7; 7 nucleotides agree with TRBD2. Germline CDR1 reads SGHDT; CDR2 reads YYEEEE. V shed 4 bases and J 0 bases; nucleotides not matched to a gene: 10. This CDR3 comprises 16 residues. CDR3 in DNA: TGTGCCAGCAGCCCCACCACCGGGGGGAGCTCCTACGAGCAGTACTTC. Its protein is CASSPTTGGSSYEQYF.

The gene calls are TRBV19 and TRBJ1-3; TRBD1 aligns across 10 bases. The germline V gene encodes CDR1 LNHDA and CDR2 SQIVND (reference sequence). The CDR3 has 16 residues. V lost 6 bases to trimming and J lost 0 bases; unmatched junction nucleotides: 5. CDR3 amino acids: CASRRDRGSSGNTIYF. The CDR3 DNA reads TGTGCCAGTAGAAGGGACAGGGGATCCTCTGGAAACACCATATATTTT.